The 13 T cell receptor beta chains presented below share a single source sample, sequenced in a study of blood T cell repertoires in COVID-19. Here immunoSEQ multiplex PCR was the method, and the copy in TCRdb shows in-frame clones only, minus some. The repertoire holds over 150,000 clones, roughly 84% seen once, with around an eighth in the top ten. Sequencing was carried out using peripheral blood. The source of these receptors is a man in his late teens or twenties with active or convalescent COVID-19.

The V and J genes are TRBV5-4 and TRBJ2-1, with 9 bases identical to TRBD2. Germline V gene lookup returns CDR1 SGHNT and CDR2 YYREEE (reference sequence). Unmatched junction bases numbered 4, after V lost 0 bases and J lost 3 bases. CDR3 size: 16 residues. CDR3 sequence: CASSLAAGGDYNEQFF. The CDR3 DNA sequence: TGTGCCAGCAGCTTGGCGGCGGGGGGGGACTACAATGAGCAGTTCTTC.

The rearrangement joins TRBV7-3 to TRBJ2-1; D is uncertain. CDR3 length equals 13 residues. CDR1 is SGHTA, CDR2 FQGTGA, per germline. The V end was cut by 6 bases, the J end by 0 bases, with 6 bases between. CDR3 residues: CASRRNSYNEQFF. CDR3 DNA: TGTGCCAGCAGGAGGAACTCCTACAATGAGCAGTTCTTC.

This clone was detected a few times. The CDR3 nucleotides read TGTGCCAGCAGTTTATCGATGGGACAGGGGAGGTACGAGCAGTACTTC. Translating it yields CASSLSMGQGRYEQYF. The V gene is TRBV28, the J gene TRBJ2-7; 10 bases align to TRBD1. The J segment lost 4 bases and the V segment lost 1 base, leaving 7 bases of the junction unmatched. CDR1 and CDR2 from the germline V gene are MDHEN and SYDVKM. The CDR3 contains 16 residues.

This clone was recorded once. The genes are TRBV11-1 and TRBJ1-1; maybe TRBD1 (5 bases). Germline loops: CDR1 SGHAT, CDR2 FQDESV (reference sequence). V was shortened by 1 base and J by 3 bases, with 15 bases between the two germline ends. The CDR3 consists of 16 residues. The CDR3 loop is CASSLGRAVPDTEAFF. The CDR3 coding sequence is TGTGCCAGCAGCTTAGGCAGGGCCGTGCCTGACACTGAAGCTTTCTTT. Together with reference TRBV11-1 and TRBJ1-1, the CDR3 gives the full variable domain: EAEVAQSPRYKITEKSQAVAFWCDPISGHATLYWYRQILGQGPELLVQFQDESVVDDSQLPKDRFSAERLKGVDSTLKIQPAELGDSAMYLCASSLGRAVPDTEAFFGQGTRLTVV.

The V gene is TRBV9, the J gene TRBJ2-5, with 9 bases that match TRBD1. V shed 1 base and J 7 bases; nucleotides not matched to a gene: 20. The CDR3 sequence is 19 residues long. Germline loops: CDR1 SGDLS, CDR2 YYNGEE. CDR3: CASSVRPVGATGGGGTQYF. CDR3 nucleotides: TGTGCCAGCAGCGTAAGGCCCGTGGGGGCTACAGGGGGCGGAGGGACCCAGTACTTC.

This chain uses TRBV27 with TRBJ1-2; D is unresolved. The V end was cut by 3 bases, the J end by 1 base, with 15 bases between. Germline V gives CDR1 MNHEY, CDR2 SMNVEV (reference sequence). This CDR3 region has 16 residues. CDR3 in DNA: TGTGCCAGCAGTTTCGCGGGGATAGGGTTTAACTATGGCTACACCTTC. Translated, it gives CASSFAGIGFNYGYTF.

The V call is TRBV9, the J call TRBJ1-2; 7 positions agree with TRBD1. From germline, CDR1 is SGDLS and CDR2 YYNGEE. V shed 5 bases, J shed 7 bases, and the junction held 17 bases outside the gene matches. CDR3 size: 16 residues. CDR3 DNA sequence: TGTGCCAGCAGTGATACAGGACAGGCCCGCGCTGGTGGCTACACCTTC. Encoded protein: CASSDTGQARAGGYTF. Together with reference TRBV9 and TRBJ1-2, the CDR3 gives the full variable domain: DSGVTQTPKHLITATGQRVTLRCSPRSGDLSVYWYQQSLDQGLQFLIQYYNGEERAKGNILERFSAQQFPDLHSELNLSSLELGDSALYFCASSDTGQARAGGYTFGSGTRLTVV.

This sequence joins TRBV19 and TRBJ2-7; TRBD1 matches 8 bases. The junction had 7 bases not matched to a gene; V was cut back by 0 bases and J by 6 bases. The CDR3 totals 15 residues. Germline CDR1 and CDR2: LNHDA and SQIVND (reference sequence). As DNA, the CDR3 is TGTGCCAGTAGTATAGAAAGACAGGGGAGACGCGAGCAGTACTTC. Encoded protein: CASSIERQGRREQYF.

The V call is TRBV5-1, the J call TRBJ2-7, with D maybe TRBD1 (5 bases). V was cut by 0 bases and J by 2 bases, with 9 bases left in between. The CDR3 contains 14 residues. CDR1 is SGHRS, CDR2 YFSETQ, per germline. The CDR3 reads CASSLAGRAYEQYF. The CDR3 nucleotides are TGCGCCAGCAGCTTGGCAGGCAGGGCCTACGAGCAGTACTTC.

This chain links TRBV6-5 with TRBJ1-2; TRBD1 aligns across 9 bases. The CDR3 has 14 residues. Trimming removed 6 bases from V and 4 bases from J; junction bases left unmatched: 6. Looked up from germline, CDR1 is MNHEY and CDR2 is SVGAGI. The CDR3 is CASRRQGESYGYTF. The DNA of the CDR3 is TGTGCCAGCAGGAGACAGGGGGAGTCCTATGGCTACACCTTC.

The V gene is TRBV29-1, the J gene TRBJ1-2, with D uncertain. Germline values: CDR1 SQVTM, CDR2 ANQGSEA. The CDR3 length is 11 residues. Deletions cut 2 bases from V and 8 bases from J, with 9 bases between. This CDR3 is CSVERGYGYTF. The CDR3 bases are TGCAGCGTTGAACGGGGTTACGGCTACACCTTC. Full variable domain (remainder filled in from reference TRBV29-1 and TRBJ1-2): SAVISQKPSRDICQRGTSLTIQCQVDSQVTMMFWYRQQPGQSLTLIATANQGSEATYESGFVIDKFPISRPNLTFSTLTVSNMSPEDSSIYLCSVERGYGYTFGSGTRLTVV.

The chain is built from TRBV27 and TRBJ1-6; D call uncertain. CDR3 length: 14 residues. Germline V gene lookup returns CDR1 MNHEY and CDR2 SMNVEV (reference sequence). V was shortened by 4 bases and J by 10 bases, with 14 bases between the two germline ends. The CDR3 DNA is TGTGCCAGCAGTTCATACCCCCTCGGGTCACCCCTCCACTTT. It codes for CASSSYPLGSPLHF.

The rearrangement uses TRBV6-8 and TRBJ1-1; 8 positions agree with TRBD1. Looked up from germline, CDR1 is MNHGY and CDR2 is SAAAGT. V shed 5 bases, J shed 4 bases, and the junction held 3 bases outside the gene matches. There are 13 residues in the CDR3. The CDR3: CASSVDRGTEAFF. The CDR3 DNA reads as TGTGCCAGCAGTGTAGACAGGGGCACTGAAGCTTTCTTT.